This T cell receptor beta chain was identified in a study of cytomegalovirus exposure and HLA in healthy donors. Study-wide points: Despite most TCR sequences being rare, some public TCRs occurred in many donors. The authors enumerated 164 TCR beta chains as linked to cytomegalovirus. As was reported, the classifier diagnosed cytomegalovirus status with high specificity and sensitivity.

The ends lost 1 base at V and 0 bases at J; junction bases unmatched: 8. The CDR3 totals 18 residues. Germline V gives CDR1 SGHVS, CDR2 FNYEAQ. Clones were read by immunoSEQ multiplex PCR, and TCRdb kept only the in-frame ones, dropping some. The profile shows 250,000 or so clones, more than 75% of them singletons. A word on this clone: The antigen is not known.

The chain joins TRBV7-6 to TRBJ2-4; TRBD1 matches at 8 bases. Sequencing used PBMCs. The TCR sequence derives from a man aged 18 to 35 in good health and CMV-seropositive. The chain's CDR3 is CASSLEGDRGVAKNIQYF. The CDR3 region has the DNA TGTGCCAGCAGCTTAGAGGGAGACAGGGGAGTAGCCAAAAACATTCAGTACTTC. Complete variable domain (other parts from reference TRBV7-6 and TRBJ2-4): GAGVSQSPRYKVTKRGQDVALRCDPISGHVSLYWYRQALGQGPEFLTYFNYEAQQDKSGLPNDRFSAERPEGSISTLTIQRTEQRDSAMYRCASSLEGDRGVAKNIQYFGAGTRLSVL.